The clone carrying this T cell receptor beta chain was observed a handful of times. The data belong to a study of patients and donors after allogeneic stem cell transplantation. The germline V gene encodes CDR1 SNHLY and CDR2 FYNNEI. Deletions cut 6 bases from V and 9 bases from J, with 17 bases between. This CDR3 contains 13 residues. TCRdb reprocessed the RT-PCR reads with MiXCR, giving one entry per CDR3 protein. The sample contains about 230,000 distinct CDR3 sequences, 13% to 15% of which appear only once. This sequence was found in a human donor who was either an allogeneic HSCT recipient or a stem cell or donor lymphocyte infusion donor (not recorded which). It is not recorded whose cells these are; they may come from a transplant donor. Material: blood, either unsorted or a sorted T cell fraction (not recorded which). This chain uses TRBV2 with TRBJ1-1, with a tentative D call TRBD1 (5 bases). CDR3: CASRPGQGRKAFF. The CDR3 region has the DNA TGTGCCAGCAGGCCCGGACAAGGCCGAAAAGCTTTCTTT.